This entry is about one T cell receptor beta chain. Its antigen remains unknown. TCRdb's table, derived via immunoSEQ multiplex PCR, lists solely in-frame clones and lacks some. The top ten hold about 0.32% of the sample, which has about 380,000 clones, approximately 96% seen once. This sample is drawn from a study of shared clonotypes between healthy human individuals. The CDR3 extends over 16 amino acids. V lost 6 bases and J 2 bases, leaving 18 bases between the germline ends. CDR1 is SNHLY, CDR2 FYNNEI, per germline. General study points: Clonotype sharing across donors was expected to vary with sequencing depth.

The chain carries TRBV2 and TRBJ2-3, with D possibly matching TRBD1 (6 bases). The material sequenced was memory CD8+ T cells sorted from blood. Subset denoted: CD45RO+ cells pooled with CCR7-negative TemRA cells. The sequence came from a young man in good health. This chain's CDR3 is CASSNKGDRVTDTQYF. The DNA of the CDR3 is TGTGCCAGCAGCAACAAGGGGGACCGGGTCACAGATACGCAGTATTTT.